Each of the 21 T cell receptor beta chains below was sequenced from the same sample in a study of T cell responses to AZD1222 COVID-19 vaccine. Libraries were prepared by immunoSEQ multiplex PCR; TCRdb keeps only in-frame clonotypes and omits some of them. The data hold roughly 130,000 clones, with roughly 86% observed a single time. This specimen consisted of peripheral blood, obtained on day 0 of AZD1222 vaccination. These receptors all come from an adult in good health.

The CDR3 DNA reads TGTGCCAGCAGTTTACGGGCCAACTATGGCTACACCTTC. Protein sequence: CASSLRANYGYTF. The chain links TRBV27 to TRBJ1-2, with D hard to call. From germline, CDR1 is MNHEY and CDR2 SMNVEV (reference sequence). This CDR3 is built from 13 residues. Between the trimmed V and J ends, which lost 2 bases and 2 bases, there was a span of 6 bases.

Concerning this clone: The junction does not match germline at one end; this may be a read error. V and J are TRBV6-2 or TRBV6-3 and TRBJ1-1; no clear D. CDR3 size: 12 residues. CDR1 MNHEY and CDR2 SVGEGT come from the germline V gene. CDR3 amino acids: CAGSYPVGSAFF. The CDR3 DNA reads as TGTGCCGGCAGTTACCCTGTAGGGAGCGCTTTCTTT.

The gene calls are TRBV10-2 and TRBJ1-1; TRBD1 is a possible D gene (6 bases). Germline V gene sequence: CDR1 WSHSY, CDR2 SAAADI. This CDR3 comprises 14 residues. Deletions cut 5 bases from V and 3 bases from J, with 13 bases between. The CDR3 reads CASSKQGGDTEAFF. In DNA form, the CDR3 reads TGCGCCAGCAGTAAACAGGGTGGCGACACTGAAGCTTTCTTT.

J is TRBJ1-6 and V is TRBV7-2; 7 bases match TRBD1. The CDR3 spans 16 residues. CDR1 and CDR2 from the germline V gene are SGHTA and FQGNSA. V gave up 6 bases and J gave up 3 bases; unmatched junction bases: 8. CDR3 region: CASRARGQNYNSPLHF. CDR3 in DNA: TGTGCCAGCAGGGCCCGGGGACAGAACTATAATTCACCCCTCCACTTT.

The chain joins TRBV4-2 to TRBJ1-2, with D possibly TRBD1 on 5 matching bases. CDR3 length equals 15 residues. The germline gives CDR1 LGHNA, CDR2 YNFKEQ. V lost 3 bases and J lost 5, with 16 bases in between. DNA for the CDR3: TGTGCCAGCAGCCAGAGCCGGGACGGGGCGTATGGCTACACCTTC. It yields the protein CASSQSRDGAYGYTF.

The chain couples TRBV5-6 to TRBJ2-3; D uncertain. Trimming removed 3 bases at V and 2 bases at J, with 7 bases between. From germline, CDR1 is SGHDT and CDR2 YYEEEE. The CDR3 contains 13 residues. CDR3 DNA sequence: TGTGCCAGCAGCTCCTTGCACACAGATACGCAGTATTTT. This sequence encodes CASSSLHTDTQYF.

This chain joins TRBV29-1 and TRBJ1-1, with D perhaps TRBD1 (5 bases). The CDR3 is 12 residues long. The germline gives CDR1 SQVTM, CDR2 ANQGSEA. V was trimmed by 7 bases and J by 4 bases, leaving 13 bases between them. CDR3 residues: CSAETAATEAFF. As DNA, the CDR3 is TGCAGCGCAGAGACAGCAGCCACTGAAGCTTTCTTT.

The V and J genes are TRBV7-7 and TRBJ1-1; perhaps TRBD1 as D (6 bases). The germline CDR1 and CDR2 sequences are SSHAT and FNYEAQ (reference sequence). Deletions cut 5 bases from V and 4 bases from J, with 11 bases between. This CDR3 comprises 13 residues. In DNA, the CDR3 is TGTGCCAGCAGCCCAGGGGACGGCACTGAAGCTTTCTTT. Protein: CASSPGDGTEAFF.

CDR3 coding DNA: TGTGCCAGCAGCTTAACGGGTTCGGCGGGAGGAGGGGAGACCCAGTACTTC. Its protein is CASSLTGSAGGGETQYF. The chain recombines TRBV7-3 with TRBJ2-5; 8 bases are a match to TRBD2. After removal of 0 bases from V and 5 bases from J, the junction contained 11 bases not matched to a gene. The CDR3 is 17 amino acids. The germline CDR1 and CDR2 sequences are SGHTA and FQGTGA.

The chain recombines TRBV4-1 with TRBJ2-1; unclear D gene. CDR1 MGHRA and CDR2 YSYEKL come from the germline V gene. The CDR3 consists of 13 residues. V lost 0 bases, J lost 2 bases, and 2 bases lay in between. The DNA for the CDR3 is TGCGCCAGCAGCCAAGATCCCTACAATGAGCAGTTCTTC. Amino acid sequence: CASSQDPYNEQFF.

The chain links TRBV2 to TRBJ1-1, with 9 positions matching TRBD1. J gave up 1 base and V 4 bases, and 1 base lay outside the gene matches. The CDR3 loop spans 14 amino acids. The germline gives CDR1 SNHLY, CDR2 FYNNEI. Written as DNA, the CDR3 is TGTGCCAGCAGTGGGGACAGGGCGAACACTGAAGCTTTCTTT. This codes for CASSGDRANTEAFF.

The J gene is TRBJ2-2, the V gene TRBV9, with D uncertain. The V end was cut by 0 bases, the J end by 6 bases, with 6 bases between. The CDR3 sequence is 13 residues long. The germline V gene has CDR1 SGDLS and CDR2 YYNGEE. CDR3 sequence reads: CASSVGRAGELFF. The CDR3 region has the DNA TGTGCCAGCAGCGTAGGACGCGCCGGGGAGCTGTTTTTT.

This clone has only a few counts. The rearrangement joins TRBV2 to TRBJ2-5, with TRBD2 identical over 10 bases. The trim removed 4 bases at V and 5 bases at J, leaving 7 bases unmatched. Germline assignment: CDR1 SNHLY and CDR2 FYNNEI. This CDR3 contains 15 residues. The CDR3 sequence is CASSGMSGGAETQYF. CDR3 coding DNA: TGTGCCAGCAGTGGGATGAGCGGGGGGGCCGAGACCCAGTACTTC.

The chain links TRBV21-1 to TRBJ2-3; the table gives TRBD2 as D, unverified against the DNA. TRBV21-1 is noted as a pseudogene. The CDR3 length is 16 residues. Written as DNA, the CDR3 is TGTGCCAGCAGCAAATCGAGGGCCAAATTCACAGATACGCAGTATTTT. Protein product: CASSKSRAKFTDTQYF.

V gene TRBV3-1 (or the pseudogene TRBV3-2) combines with J gene TRBJ1-1; tentatively, D is TRBD1 (5 bases). The germline V and J ends were trimmed by 1 base and 6 bases, with 9 bases remaining between them. Germline CDR1 LGHDT, CDR2 YNNKEL (reference sequence). There are 13 residues in the CDR3. CDR3 sequence reads: CASSQAGYPEAFF. For the CDR3, the DNA is TGTGCCAGCAGCCAAGCAGGGTACCCTGAAGCTTTCTTT.

Note on this clone: One end of the junction fails to match germline, which may point to a read error. The rearrangement joins TRBV5-3 to TRBJ1-2; a possible D gene is TRBD1 (5 bases). TRBV5-3 is an ORF; its function is uncertain. CDR3 length equals 19 residues. The CDR3 region has the DNA TGTGCCAGAAGCCCCGCTTACCCATCCGGGACTGCCAATCCCTATGGATACACCTTC. It is translated as CARSPAYPSGTANPYGYTF.

The chain uses TRBV6-5 and TRBJ1-1; 7 bases align to TRBD1. This CDR3 contains 14 residues. CDR1 is MNHEY and CDR2 is SVGAGI in the germline V gene. V lost 5 bases and J lost 5; bases outside the gene matches: 8. In DNA form, the CDR3 reads TGTGCCAGCAGTAGCACCAGGGGGAATACTGAAGCTTTCTTT. This codes for CASSSTRGNTEAFF.

The chain joins TRBV5-5 to TRBJ2-3; no clear D gene. The CDR3 totals 11 residues. The germline CDR1 and CDR2 sequences are SGHKS and YYEKEE (reference sequence). Trimming cost V 0 bases and J 6 bases, with 2 bases left between them. For the CDR3, the DNA is TGTGCCAGCAGCTTGGTGGATACGCAGTATTTT. The encoded protein is CASSLVDTQYF.

The chain uses TRBV15 and TRBJ2-7; possibly TRBD1 for D (6 bases). The V gene's germline CDR1 is LNHNV and CDR2 YYDKDF (reference sequence). Trimming removed 1 base from V and 2 bases from J, with 15 bases in between. This CDR3 has 16 residues. In DNA, the CDR3 is TGTGCCACCAGCAGAGCGACTACAGGGCTGGCCTACGAGCAGTACTTC. Translating it yields CATSRATTGLAYEQYF.

The J gene is TRBJ2-7, the V gene TRBV7-2, with 8 nucleotides matching TRBD1. Looked up from germline, CDR1 is SGHTA and CDR2 is FQGNSA. V lost 1 base to trimming and J lost 9 bases; unmatched junction nucleotides: 11. CDR3 size: 15 residues. CDR3 region: CASSLEVRGPNRQYF. In DNA, the CDR3 is TGTGCCAGCAGCTTAGAGGTCAGGGGGCCTAACAGGCAGTACTTC. Using reference TRBV7-2 and TRBJ2-7 for the parts outside the CDR3, the full variable domain is GAGVSQSPSNKVTEKGKDVELRCDPISGHTALYWYRQSLGQGLEFLIYFQGNSAPDKSGLPSDRFSAERTGGSVSTLTIQRTQQEDSAVYLCASSLEVRGPNRQYFGPGTRLTVT.

The chain links TRBV20-1 to TRBJ2-5, with TRBD2 matching over 11 bases. CDR3 size: 16 residues. CDR1 is DFQATT and CDR2 is SNEGSKA in the germline V gene (reference sequence). Unmatched junction bases numbered 7, after V lost 3 bases and J lost 1 base. In DNA form, the CDR3 reads TGCAGTGCTAGTTTTCTGACTAGCGGGGCCCAAGAGACCCAGTACTTC. It yields the protein CSASFLTSGAQETQYF.